The 32 T cell receptor beta chains presented below share a single source sample, sequenced in a study of beta chain features in type 1 diabetes. As every portion of the isolated RNA was reverse transcribed, the sequencing read expressed TCRB transcripts. Assay: immunoSEQ multiplex PCR; the TCRdb copy retains only in-frame clones and omits some. The sample holds hundreds of thousands of clones, about 30% seen once. Sequenced material: naive CD4+ T cells from blood. The receptor source for this set is a man younger than 30 in good health.

This clone was found a few times. This chain joins TRBV11-2 and TRBJ2-3; D call uncertain. Trimming removed 6 bases from V and 2 bases from J, with 15 bases in between. CDR1 and CDR2 from the germline V gene are SGHAT and FQNNGV. The CDR3 covers 15 residues. The CDR3 nucleotides are TGTGCCAGCAGACCCACGTCCGGTATCACAGATACGCAGTATTTT. As protein: CASRPTSGITDTQYF.

There are a few counts of this clone. The chain has TRBV5-4 and TRBJ2-5, with D possibly TRBD1 on 6 matching bases. This CDR3 is built from 14 residues. Trimming pared 4 bases from V and 4 bases from J, leaving 14 bases between. Germline-derived CDR1 and CDR2 are SGHNT and YYREEE (reference sequence). CDR3 region: CASSGGLGPETQYF. The CDR3 DNA is TGTGCCAGCAGCGGGGGCCTTGGCCCAGAGACCCAGTACTTC.

This clone showed up just once. V and J are TRBV9 and TRBJ2-1; 9 positions agree with TRBD2. The junction had 8 bases not matched to a gene; V was cut back by 0 bases and J by 1 base. Germline V gene sequence: CDR1 SGDLS, CDR2 YYNGEE. The CDR3 is 18 amino acids. The CDR3 DNA reads as TGTGCCAGCAGCGTAGGTAGCGGGAGCCCCTTTTCCTACAATGAGCAGTTCTTC. Amino acid sequence: CASSVGSGSPFSYNEQFF.

CDR3 amino acids: CASSGVSYEQYF. As DNA, the CDR3 is TGTGCCAGCAGTGGGGTGTCCTACGAGCAGTACTTC. This chain links TRBV2 with TRBJ2-7; no clear D. Germline values: CDR1 SNHLY, CDR2 FYNNEI. V was pared by 4 bases and J by 1 base, with 5 bases between. CDR3 length equals 12 residues. The full variable domain, its missing parts supplied by reference TRBV2 and TRBJ2-7, is EPEVTQTPSHQVTQMGQEVILRCVPISNHLYFYWYRQILGQKVEFLVSFYNNEISEKSEIFDDQFSVERPDGSNFTLKIRSTKLEDSAMYFCASSGVSYEQYFGPGTRLTVT.

In its sample, this clone was seen a few times. The identical CDR3 is also encoded by other nucleotide sequences in the sample. The V gene is TRBV7-2, the J gene TRBJ2-5, with D unclear. The CDR3 length is 11 residues. V dropped 3 bases and J dropped 4 bases, with 3 bases sitting between them. Germline V lookup: CDR1 SGHTA, CDR2 FQGNSA. The CDR3 loop is CASSFRETQYF. The CDR3, as DNA: TGTGCCAGCAGCTTTAGAGAGACCCAGTACTTC. The variable domain in full, completed from reference TRBV7-2 and TRBJ2-5, reads GAGVSQSPSNKVTEKGKDVELRCDPISGHTALYWYRQSLGQGLEFLIYFQGNSAPDKSGLPSDRFSAERTGGSVSTLTIQRTQQEDSAVYLCASSFRETQYFGPGTRLLVL.

This clone was observed a few times. The chain is built from TRBV6-5 and TRBJ2-7; 7 bases map to TRBD2. Per the germline V gene, CDR1 is MNHEY and CDR2 is SVGAGI. V was pared by 2 bases and J by 4 bases, with 8 bases of the junction left unmatched. This CDR3 is built from 15 residues. CDR3 loop: CASSYRRQGGYEQYF. As DNA, the CDR3 is TGTGCCAGCAGTTACAGACGCCAGGGAGGGTACGAGCAGTACTTC.

This chain links TRBV28 with TRBJ2-7; TRBD2 agrees at 12 bases. The CDR3 length is 15 residues. With V trimmed by 2 bases and J by 6 bases, 5 bases remained unmatched. Looked up from germline, CDR1 is MDHEN and CDR2 is SYDVKM. The chain's CDR3 is CASSLTSGRWGEQYF. As DNA, the CDR3 is TGTGCCAGCAGTTTAACTAGCGGGAGGTGGGGCGAGCAGTACTTC.

This rearrangement joins TRBV29-1 to TRBJ2-5; D gene unclear. The CDR3 is made up of 14 amino acids. Germline values: CDR1 SQVTM, CDR2 ANQGSEA. V lost 6 bases and J lost 5, with 19 bases in between. Written as DNA, the CDR3 is TGCAGCGTCTCTTTAGGTGGGGTCGTGGAGACCCAGTACTTC. As protein: CSVSLGGVVETQYF.

The CDR3 region is CAWSEIAGTQSGYTF. The CDR3 DNA follows: TGTGCCTGGAGTGAGATAGCAGGGACCCAAAGCGGCTACACCTTC. The V call is TRBV30, the J call TRBJ1-2, with D possibly matching TRBD1 (5 bases). The CDR3 sequence is 15 residues long. Trimming took 1 base from V and 8 from J, leaving 20 bases between them. Germline loops: CDR1 GTSNPN, CDR2 SVGIG (reference sequence).

The chain recombines TRBV30 with TRBJ2-3, with D tentatively TRBD1 (5 bases). Germline V gene sequence: CDR1 GTSNPN, CDR2 SVGIG (reference sequence). Trimming removed 8 bases from V and 3 bases from J, with 15 bases in between. The CDR3 loop spans 13 amino acids. The CDR3 region has the DNA TGTGCCAGGACAATCTTCGGTACAGATACGCAGTATTTT. Protein product: CARTIFGTDTQYF.

This rearrangement joins TRBV4-1 to TRBJ2-5; D is possibly TRBD2 (6 bases). This CDR3 has 17 amino acids. Between the trimmed V and J ends, which lost 0 bases and 5 bases, there was a span of 19 bases. Germline CDR1 and CDR2: MGHRA and YSYEKL. The CDR3 DNA reads as TGCGCCAGCAGCCAAGATCGAGGGGCGGGAATCGGGGAGACCCAGTACTTC. Translated: CASSQDRGAGIGETQYF.

There are a few counts of this clone. CDR3 amino acids: CASSRQVPTYEQYF. The CDR3 region has the DNA TGTGCCAGCAGTCGACAGGTTCCCACCTACGAGCAGTACTTC. The chain is built from TRBV6-6 and TRBJ2-7; a weak D match, TRBD1 (6 bases). This CDR3 is 14 amino acids long. The germline gives CDR1 MNHNY, CDR2 SVGAGI (reference sequence). The V and J ends lost 5 bases and 2 bases respectively, with 13 bases between them.

The chain couples TRBV25-1 to TRBJ2-6; no reliable D call. The CDR3 is 14 amino acids. V shed 3 bases and J shed 2 bases, with 5 bases lying between them. CDR1 is MGHDK and CDR2 is SYGVNS in the germline V gene. The CDR3 DNA is TGTGCCAGCAGTGACCAACCTGGGGCCAACGTCCTGACTTTC. Encoded protein: CASSDQPGANVLTF.

This sequence joins TRBV18 and TRBJ2-3; D assignment may be TRBD1 or TRBD2 (5 bases each). CDR1 and CDR2 (germline): KGHSH, LQKENI. Trimming stripped 8 bases from V and 0 bases from J, with 12 bases between. The CDR3 has 14 residues. CDR3 sequence (DNA): TGTGCCAGCGGACCGGGACCTAGCACAGATACGCAGTATTTT. Translated: CASGPGPSTDTQYF.

The J gene is TRBJ2-5, the V gene TRBV29-1; the D call may be TRBD1 or TRBD2 (6 bases each). The germline V gene encodes CDR1 SQVTM and CDR2 ANQGSEA. The ends were cut back, 7 bases at V and 4 bases at J, with 16 bases in the middle. CDR3 length: 13 amino acids. The CDR3 spells CSGRRGGGETQYF. The CDR3, as DNA: TGCAGCGGGCGCAGGGGAGGAGGAGAGACCCAGTACTTC.

The DNA of the CDR3 is TGCAGCGTTGAGCGACTGGGGACAGATACGCAGTATTTT. Its translation is CSVERLGTDTQYF. The V gene is TRBV29-1, the J gene TRBJ2-3; D not certain. CDR1 and CDR2 (germline): SQVTM, ANQGSEA. The CDR3 has 13 amino acids. V was cut by 3 bases and J by 3 bases, with 10 bases left in between.

This sequence joins TRBV30 and TRBJ2-7, with unresolved D. The ends were cut back, 1 base at V and 3 bases at J, with 7 bases in the middle. The CDR3 has 12 amino acids. The germline gives CDR1 GTSNPN, CDR2 SVGIG (reference sequence). For the CDR3, the DNA is TGTGCCTGGAGTGCTGACTTCTACGAGCAGTACTTC. Residues: CAWSADFYEQYF.

The genes are TRBV29-1 and TRBJ2-5, with D possibly being TRBD1 (7 bases). Germline V gene data show CDR1 as SQVTM and CDR2 as ANQGSEA. Trimming took off 4 bases at V and 4 bases at J, with 13 bases between the two ends. The CDR3 length is 13 residues. The CDR3 DNA reads as TGCAGCGTTGGGCCAGGGGGAGGAGAGACCCAGTACTTC. Encoded protein: CSVGPGGGETQYF.

This chain joins TRBV30 and TRBJ2-7; D is ambiguous. There are 15 residues in the CDR3. The germline V gene encodes CDR1 GTSNPN and CDR2 SVGIG (reference sequence). V was shortened by 6 bases and J by 0 bases, with 18 bases between the two germline ends. CDR3 in amino acids: CACEPSPTASYEQYF. The CDR3 nucleotides are TGTGCCTGCGAACCATCACCCACAGCCTCCTACGAGCAGTACTTC. Looking up the rest from reference TRBV30 and TRBJ2-7 gives the full variable domain: SQTIHQWPATLVQPVGSPLSLECTVEGTSNPNLYWYRQAAGRGLQLLFYSVGIGQISSEVPQNLSASRPQDRQFILSSKKLLLSDSGFYLCACEPSPTASYEQYFGPGTRLTVT.

CDR3 sequence reads: CASSHPSGGQETQYF. As DNA, the CDR3 is TGTGCCAGCAGCCATCCTAGCGGTGGACAAGAGACCCAGTACTTC. The chain recombines TRBV25-1 with TRBJ2-5; 7 bases line up with TRBD2. The CDR3 loop spans 15 amino acids. CDR1 MGHDK and CDR2 SYGVNS come from the germline V gene. Unmatched junction bases numbered 9, after V lost 6 bases and J lost 2 bases.

The table lists this clone with a few counts. The rearrangement links TRBV20-1 to TRBJ2-5; D remains ambiguous. The CDR3 loop spans 11 amino acids. V was shortened by 2 bases and J by 5 bases, with 6 bases between the two germline ends. The V gene's germline CDR1 is DFQATT and CDR2 SNEGSKA (reference sequence). In nucleotides, the CDR3 is TGCAGTGCTAGAAAGCCGGAGACCCAGTACTTC. It yields the protein CSARKPETQYF.

This clone was seen a single time. The chain uses TRBV9 and TRBJ2-1, with D possibly being TRBD2 (5 bases). The CDR3 spans 12 residues. Trimming cost V 7 bases and J 2 bases, with 7 bases left between them. Germline-derived CDR1 and CDR2 are SGDLS and YYNGEE. The DNA for the CDR3 is TGTGCCAGCGCCGGGACCTACAATGAGCAGTTCTTC. Translated, it gives CASAGTYNEQFF. The whole variable domain, remainder taken from reference TRBV9 and TRBJ2-1, is DSGVTQTPKHLITATGQRVTLRCSPRSGDLSVYWYQQSLDQGLQFLIQYYNGEERAKGNILERFSAQQFPDLHSELNLSSLELGDSALYFCASAGTYNEQFFGPGTRLTVL.

This clone was counted only a few times. The gene calls are TRBV30 and TRBJ2-3, with 8 bases aligning to TRBD2. This CDR3 region has 14 residues. Germline V gene lookup returns CDR1 GTSNPN and CDR2 SVGIG (reference sequence). CDR3 loop: CASSGRLLTDTQYF. The CDR3 DNA reads as TGTGCATCAAGCGGGAGACTCCTCACAGATACGCAGTATTTT.

The rearrangement uses TRBV2 and TRBJ2-3; 11 bases line up with TRBD2. CDR1 is SNHLY, CDR2 FYNNEI, per germline. This CDR3 region has 17 residues. V lost 0 bases, J lost 0 bases, and 2 bases stayed unmatched. The CDR3 coding sequence is TGTGCCAGCAGTGAAGCCGGGACTAGCGGAAGCACAGATACGCAGTATTTT. This sequence encodes CASSEAGTSGSTDTQYF.

This clone has more than one count but fewer than ten. The J gene is TRBJ1-2, the V gene TRBV7-2, with 7 nucleotides matching TRBD1. Germline CDR1 reads SGHTA; CDR2 reads FQGNSA. The CDR3 sequence is 15 residues long. Trimming cost V 4 bases and J 0 bases; bases outside gene matches: 5. The CDR3: CASSYRTGTNYGYTF. As DNA, the CDR3 is TGTGCCAGCAGCTACCGGACAGGAACTAACTATGGCTACACCTTC.

The V and J genes are TRBV20-1 and TRBJ1-5, with 7 bases identical to TRBD1. Per germline, CDR1 DFQATT and CDR2 SNEGSKA (reference sequence). This CDR3 contains 11 residues. The junction had 7 bases not matched to a gene; V was cut back by 6 bases and J by 11 bases. CDR3 residues: CSATTGAAQHF. For the CDR3, the DNA is TGCAGTGCGACAACAGGGGCGGCCCAGCATTTT.

Only a few counts were recorded for this clone. The chain joins TRBV4-3 to TRBJ2-3, with 8 bases matching TRBD2. This CDR3 has 15 amino acids. Germline CDR1 is LGHNA and CDR2 is YSLEER. V shed 1 base and J 4 bases; nucleotides not matched to a gene: 4. The CDR3 region is CASSQVSGMADTQYF. The CDR3 nucleotides are TGCGCCAGCAGCCAAGTTAGCGGGATGGCAGATACGCAGTATTTT.

This rearrangement joins TRBV28 to TRBJ2-2, with 9 nucleotides matching TRBD1. This CDR3 has 14 residues. Germline CDR1 reads MDHEN; CDR2 reads SYDVKM. V was pared by 6 bases and J by 4 bases, with 3 bases of the junction left unmatched. The CDR3, as DNA: TGTGCCAGCAGAGGGACAGGGAGCACCGGGGAGCTGTTTTTT. Its translation is CASRGTGSTGELFF.

Only a few counts were recorded for this clone. The rearrangement links TRBV7-9 to TRBJ2-3, with 8 bases lining up with TRBD2. The CDR3 is 14 residues long. J was trimmed by 4 bases and V by 5 bases; bases with no gene match: 5. Per germline, CDR1 SEHNR and CDR2 FQNEAQ (reference sequence). The DNA for the CDR3 is TGTGCCAGCAGCACAAGCGGGAGCCCAGATACGCAGTATTTT. Amino acid sequence: CASSTSGSPDTQYF.

V gene TRBV18 combines with J gene TRBJ2-3; unclear D gene. The CDR3 totals 14 residues. Germline V gives CDR1 KGHSH, CDR2 LQKENI. V was trimmed by 2 bases and J by 0 bases, leaving 6 bases between them. The chain's CDR3 is CASSPKASTDTQYF. CDR3 nucleotide sequence: TGTGCCAGCTCACCAAAGGCTAGCACAGATACGCAGTATTTT.

This clone has just a few counts. The chain recombines TRBV11-3 with TRBJ1-1; a possible D gene is TRBD1 (5 bases). Germline V gene sequence: CDR1 SGHNT, CDR2 YENEEA. This CDR3 contains 14 residues. The V end lost 4 bases, the J end lost 6 bases, and 15 bases lay between the germline ends. The DNA of the CDR3 is TGTGCCAGCAGCTCCGACAGCTCCCAACCTGAAGCTTTCTTT. It is translated as CASSSDSSQPEAFF.

V gene TRBV27 combines with J gene TRBJ2-2, with D uncertain. This CDR3 contains 15 residues. CDR1 is MNHEY, CDR2 SMNVEV, per germline (reference sequence). The V gene lost 5 bases and the J gene lost 8 bases, with 18 bases spanning the gap. The chain's CDR3 is CASSPRTSSVGELFF. DNA of the CDR3: TGTGCCAGCAGTCCCCGGACGAGTTCTGTTGGGGAGCTGTTTTTT.